Many counts were recorded for the clone carrying this T cell receptor beta chain. Its specificity is unknown. RNA transcripts gave rise to amplified TCR beta CDR3 regions. TCR CDR3 underwent first-round RT-PCR with the HTBI primer set. TCRdb fed the multiplex PCR reads into MiXCR, producing one record per CDR3 protein. The data show more than 300,000 distinct CDR3 sequences, over 10% seen once. Thyroid ultrasound and orbital computed tomography, with clinical symptoms and serum thyroxine and TRAb, informed diagnoses. The data originate from a study of T cells in Graves' hyperthyroidism and ophthalmopathy. Study-level information: Before any treatment, at initial diagnosis, peripheral blood was collected.

Germline V gene lookup returns CDR1 MNHNS and CDR2 SASEGT. The CDR3 runs to 16 residues. V was clipped by 7 bases and J by 2 bases; unmatched bases: 14. Study-level results: Ophthalmopathy got predicted by the model a median roughly 6.1 months before its onset.

The chain recombines TRBV6-1 with TRBJ2-7; 7 bases are shared with TRBD1. Specimen: blood. The sequence derives from a woman in her late teens or twenties with Graves' hyperthyroidism. The CDR3 coding sequence is TGTGCCAGCACCTCGGGGAATACCCAGGGGGCCTACGAGCAGTACTTC. Encoded protein: CASTSGNTQGAYEQYF.